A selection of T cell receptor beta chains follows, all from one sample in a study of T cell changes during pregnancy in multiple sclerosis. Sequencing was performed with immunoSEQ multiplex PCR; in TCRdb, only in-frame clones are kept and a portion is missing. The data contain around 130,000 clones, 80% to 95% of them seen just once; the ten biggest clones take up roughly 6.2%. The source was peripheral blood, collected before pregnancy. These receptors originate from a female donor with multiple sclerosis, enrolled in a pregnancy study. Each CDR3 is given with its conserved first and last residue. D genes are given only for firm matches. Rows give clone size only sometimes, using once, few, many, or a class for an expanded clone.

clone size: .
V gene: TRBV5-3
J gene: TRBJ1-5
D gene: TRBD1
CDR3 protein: CARRRTGEDQPQHF
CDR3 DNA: TGTGCCAGAAGAAGGACAGGGGAAGATCAGCCCCAGCATTTT

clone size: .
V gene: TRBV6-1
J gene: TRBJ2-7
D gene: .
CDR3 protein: CASRGPGVYEQYF
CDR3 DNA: TGTGCCAGCAGGGGGCCAGGGGTATACGAGCAGTACTTC

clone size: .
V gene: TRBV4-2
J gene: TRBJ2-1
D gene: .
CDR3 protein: CASSPLGREIYNEQFF
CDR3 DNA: TGTGCCAGCAGCCCCTTAGGACGGGAGATTTACAATGAGCAGTTCTTC

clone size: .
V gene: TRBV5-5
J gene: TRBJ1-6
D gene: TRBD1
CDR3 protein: CASSLTGSHNSPLHF
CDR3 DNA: TGTGCCAGCAGCCTGACAGGGTCCCATAATTCACCCCTCCACTTT

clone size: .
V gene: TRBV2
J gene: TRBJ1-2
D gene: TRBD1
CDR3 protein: CASSAGTGGEDGYTF
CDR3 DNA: TGTGCCAGCAGCGCCGGGACAGGGGGCGAAGATGGCTACACCTTC

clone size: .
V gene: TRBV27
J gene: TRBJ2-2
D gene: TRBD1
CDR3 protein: CASSLSTGGKAGELFF
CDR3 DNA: TGTGCCAGCAGTTTATCGACAGGGGGGAAGGCCGGGGAGCTGTTTTTT

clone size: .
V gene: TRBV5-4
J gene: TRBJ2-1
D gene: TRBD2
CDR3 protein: CASSFEGLVSSYNEQFF
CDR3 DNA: TGTGCCAGCAGCTTTGAGGGACTAGTTTCATCCTACAATGAGCAGTTCTTC

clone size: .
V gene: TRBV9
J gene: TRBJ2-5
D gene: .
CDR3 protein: CASSVDLVQPQYF
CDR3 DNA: TGTGCCAGCAGCGTGGATCTAGTCCAGCCCCAGTACTTC

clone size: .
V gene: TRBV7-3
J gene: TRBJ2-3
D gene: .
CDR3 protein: CASSSRFTDTQYF
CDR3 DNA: TGTGCCAGCAGCTCCCGGTTCACAGATACGCAGTATTTT

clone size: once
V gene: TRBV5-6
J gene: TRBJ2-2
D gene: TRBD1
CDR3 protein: CASSLDRGFNTGELFF
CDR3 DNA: TGTGCCAGCAGCTTGGACAGGGGGTTTAACACCGGGGAGCTGTTTTTT

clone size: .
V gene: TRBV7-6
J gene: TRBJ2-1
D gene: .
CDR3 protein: CASSPRPQGNEQFF
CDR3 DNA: TGTGCCAGCAGCCCGAGACCCCAGGGTAATGAGCAGTTCTTC

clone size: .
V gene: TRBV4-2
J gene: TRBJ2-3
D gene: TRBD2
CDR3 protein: CASSQELAVGDTQYF
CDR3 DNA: TGTGCCAGCAGCCAAGAACTAGCGGTGGGAGATACGCAGTATTTT

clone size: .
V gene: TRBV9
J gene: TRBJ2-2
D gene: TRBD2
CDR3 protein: CASSGPGTRGTGELFF
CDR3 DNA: TGTGCCAGCAGCGGGCCCGGGACTAGGGGGACCGGGGAGCTGTTTTTT

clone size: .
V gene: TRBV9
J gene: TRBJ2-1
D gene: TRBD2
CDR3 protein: CASSVEGTSGVDEQFF
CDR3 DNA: TGTGCCAGCAGCGTAGAAGGGACTAGCGGGGTGGATGAGCAGTTCTTC

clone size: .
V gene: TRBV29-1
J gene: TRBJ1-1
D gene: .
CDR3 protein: CSSIRGAMNTEAFF
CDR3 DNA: TGCAGCTCCATCAGAGGCGCTATGAACACTGAAGCTTTCTTT

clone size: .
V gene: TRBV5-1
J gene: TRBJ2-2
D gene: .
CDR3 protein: CASSPNTGELFF
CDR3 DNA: TGCGCCAGCAGTCCTAACACCGGGGAGCTGTTTTTT

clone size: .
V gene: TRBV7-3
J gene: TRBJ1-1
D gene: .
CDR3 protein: CASSSRHTGDTEAFF
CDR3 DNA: TGTGCCAGCAGCTCCCGCCACACGGGTGACACTGAAGCTTTCTTT

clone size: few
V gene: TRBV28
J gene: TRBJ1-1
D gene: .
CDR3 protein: CASTPAGGRPSMNTEAFF
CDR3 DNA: TGTGCCAGCACCCCTGCGGGGGGCAGGCCGTCTATGAACACTGAAGCTTTCTTT

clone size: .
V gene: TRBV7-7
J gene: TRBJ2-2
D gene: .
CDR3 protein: CASSPGETGELFF
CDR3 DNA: TGTGCCAGCAGCCCAGGGGAGACCGGGGAGCTGTTTTTT

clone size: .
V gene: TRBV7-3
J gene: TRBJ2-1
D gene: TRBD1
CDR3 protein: CASSDDRVSYNEQFF
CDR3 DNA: TGTGCCAGCAGCGATGACAGGGTTTCCTACAATGAGCAGTTCTTC

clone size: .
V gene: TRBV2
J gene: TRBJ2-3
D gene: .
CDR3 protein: CASVAGVGRTDTQYF
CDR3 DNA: TGTGCCAGCGTCGCAGGGGTGGGTCGCACAGATACGCAGTATTTT

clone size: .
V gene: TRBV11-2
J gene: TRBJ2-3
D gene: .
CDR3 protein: CASSTVPGLLDTQYF
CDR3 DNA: TGTGCCAGCAGCACGGTACCGGGACTCTTGGATACGCAGTATTTT

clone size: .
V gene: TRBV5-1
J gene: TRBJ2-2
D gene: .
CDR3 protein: CASSLVGGGGELFF
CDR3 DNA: TGCGCCAGCAGCTTGGTCGGTGGAGGCGGGGAGCTGTTTTTT

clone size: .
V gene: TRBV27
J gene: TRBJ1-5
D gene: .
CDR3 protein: CASSLSWGTNQPQHF
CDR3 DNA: TGTGCCAGCAGTTTATCGTGGGGCACCAATCAGCCCCAGCATTTT

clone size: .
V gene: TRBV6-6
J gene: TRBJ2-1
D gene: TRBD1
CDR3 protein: CASSIDRGAYNEQFF
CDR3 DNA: TGTGCCAGCAGCATAGACAGGGGAGCATACAATGAGCAGTTCTTC

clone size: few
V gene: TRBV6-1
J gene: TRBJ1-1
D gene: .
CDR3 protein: CASSEALGGGNTEAFF
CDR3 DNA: TGTGCCAGCAGTGAAGCGCTAGGGGGGGGGAACACTGAAGCTTTCTTT

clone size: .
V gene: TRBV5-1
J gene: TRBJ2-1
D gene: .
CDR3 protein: CASTPGSLGGYNEQFF
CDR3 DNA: TGCGCCAGCACCCCGGGGTCACTAGGCGGCTACAATGAGCAGTTCTTC

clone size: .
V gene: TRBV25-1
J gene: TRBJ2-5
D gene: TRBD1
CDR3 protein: CASSGQGLAQYF
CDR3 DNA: TGTGCCAGCAGCGGACAGGGCCTGGCCCAGTACTTC

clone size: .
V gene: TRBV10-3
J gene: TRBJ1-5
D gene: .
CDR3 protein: CAIGGSAGNQPQHF
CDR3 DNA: TGTGCCATCGGCGGGTCGGCTGGCAATCAGCCCCAGCATTTT

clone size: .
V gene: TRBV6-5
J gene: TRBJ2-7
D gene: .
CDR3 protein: CASGYRDSEQYF
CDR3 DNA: TGTGCCAGCGGCTACAGGGATTCCGAGCAGTACTTC

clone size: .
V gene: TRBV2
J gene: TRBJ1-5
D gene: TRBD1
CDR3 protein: CASSRQGAESNQPQHF
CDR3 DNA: TGTGCCAGCAGTCGACAGGGGGCGGAAAGCAATCAGCCCCAGCATTTT

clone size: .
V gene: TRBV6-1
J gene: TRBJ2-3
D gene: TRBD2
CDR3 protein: CATRTSGTDTQYF
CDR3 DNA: TGTGCCACCCGGACTAGCGGCACAGATACGCAGTATTTT

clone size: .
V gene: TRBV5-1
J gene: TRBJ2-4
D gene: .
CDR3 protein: CASSPSLAKNIQYF
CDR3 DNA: TGCGCCAGCAGCCCGAGCTTAGCCAAAAACATTCAGTACTTC

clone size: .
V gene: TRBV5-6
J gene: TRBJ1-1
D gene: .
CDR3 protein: CASSLAGGWAFF
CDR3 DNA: TGTGCCAGCAGCTTGGCCGGGGGGTGGGCTTTCTTT

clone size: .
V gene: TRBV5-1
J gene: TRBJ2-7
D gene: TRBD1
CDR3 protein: CASSPETGYEQYF
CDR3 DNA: TGCGCCAGCAGCCCCGAGACAGGGTACGAGCAGTACTTC

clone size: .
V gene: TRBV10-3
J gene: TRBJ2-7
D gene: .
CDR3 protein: CAISVRGGAYEQYF
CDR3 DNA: TGTGCCATCAGTGTTAGGGGGGGAGCCTACGAGCAGTACTTC

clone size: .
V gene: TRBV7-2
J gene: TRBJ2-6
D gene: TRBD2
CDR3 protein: CASTLAPLAGGEVLTF
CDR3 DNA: TGTGCCAGCACCTTAGCCCCCCTAGCGGGAGGCGAGGTCCTGACTTTC

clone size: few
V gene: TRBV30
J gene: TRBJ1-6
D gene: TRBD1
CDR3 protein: CAWSLPGGVGGSPLHF
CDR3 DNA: TGTGCCTGGAGTCTACCAGGGGGCGTCGGGGGTTCACCCCTCCACTTT

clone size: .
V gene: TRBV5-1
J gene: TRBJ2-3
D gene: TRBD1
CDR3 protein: CASSYLPGQGGDTQYF
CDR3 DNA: TGCGCCAGCAGCTATCTTCCGGGACAGGGAGGTGATACGCAGTATTTT

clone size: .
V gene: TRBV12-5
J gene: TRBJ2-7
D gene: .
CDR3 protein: CASGVDSSYEQYF
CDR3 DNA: TGTGCTAGTGGTGTTGACAGTTCCTACGAGCAGTACTTC

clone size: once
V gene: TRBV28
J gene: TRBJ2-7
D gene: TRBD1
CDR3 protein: CASSPRQGYYEQYF
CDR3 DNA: TGTGCCAGCAGCCCCCGACAGGGCTACTACGAGCAGTACTTC

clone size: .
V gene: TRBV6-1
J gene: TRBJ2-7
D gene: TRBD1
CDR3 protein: CASRPLGQVYEQYF
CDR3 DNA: TGTGCCAGCAGGCCCTTGGGACAGGTCTACGAGCAGTACTTC

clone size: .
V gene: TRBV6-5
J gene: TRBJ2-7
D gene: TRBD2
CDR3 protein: CASSTASGSAYEQYF
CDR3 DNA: TGTGCCAGCAGCACAGCTAGCGGGAGCGCCTACGAGCAGTACTTC

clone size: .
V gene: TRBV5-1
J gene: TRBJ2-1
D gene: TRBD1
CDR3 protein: CASSTLTGFDEQFF
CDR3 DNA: TGCGCCAGCAGCACCCTGACAGGGTTCGATGAGCAGTTCTTC